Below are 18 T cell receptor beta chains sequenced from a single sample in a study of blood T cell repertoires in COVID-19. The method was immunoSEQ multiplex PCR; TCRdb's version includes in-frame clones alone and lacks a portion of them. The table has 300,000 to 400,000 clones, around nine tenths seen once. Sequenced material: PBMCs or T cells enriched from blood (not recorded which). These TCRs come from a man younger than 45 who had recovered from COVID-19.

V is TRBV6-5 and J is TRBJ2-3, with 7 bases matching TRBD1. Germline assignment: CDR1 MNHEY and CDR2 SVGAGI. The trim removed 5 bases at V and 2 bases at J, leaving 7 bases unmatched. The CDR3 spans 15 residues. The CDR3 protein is CASSTGTEHTDTQYF. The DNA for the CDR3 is TGTGCCAGCAGTACCGGGACAGAACACACAGATACGCAGTATTTT.

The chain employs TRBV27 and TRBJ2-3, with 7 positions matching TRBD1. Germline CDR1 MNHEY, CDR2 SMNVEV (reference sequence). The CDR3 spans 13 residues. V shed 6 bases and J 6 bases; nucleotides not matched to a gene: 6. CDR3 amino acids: CASRTTGLDTQYF. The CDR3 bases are TGTGCCAGCAGAACGACAGGGTTGGATACGCAGTATTTT.

CDR3 nucleotides: TGTGCCAGCAGTGGGACAGGGAGGATCACTGAAGCTTTCTTT. Its translation: CASSGTGRITEAFF. The V and J genes are TRBV25-1 and TRBJ1-1, with TRBD1 matching 8 bases. V lost 4 bases, J lost 4 bases, and 5 bases stayed unmatched. The CDR3 sequence is 14 residues long. Germline V CDR1 and CDR2: MGHDK, SYGVNS. Variable domain in full (rest from reference TRBV25-1 and TRBJ1-1): EADIYQTPRYLVIGTGKKITLECSQTMGHDKMYWYQQDPGMELHLIHYSYGVNSTEKGDLSSESTVSRIRTEHFPLTLESARPSHTSQYLCASSGTGRITEAFFGQGTRLTVV.

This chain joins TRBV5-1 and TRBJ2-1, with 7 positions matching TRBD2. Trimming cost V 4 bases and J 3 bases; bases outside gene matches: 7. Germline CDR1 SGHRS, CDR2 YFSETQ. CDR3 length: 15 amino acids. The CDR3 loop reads CASSPRGVDYNEQFF. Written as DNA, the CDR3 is TGCGCCAGCAGCCCTCGGGGGGTTGACTACAATGAGCAGTTCTTC.

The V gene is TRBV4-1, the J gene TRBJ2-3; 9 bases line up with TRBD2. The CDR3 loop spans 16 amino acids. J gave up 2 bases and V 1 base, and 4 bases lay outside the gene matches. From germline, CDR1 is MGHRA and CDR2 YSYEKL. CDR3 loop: CASSQGKRGATDTQYF. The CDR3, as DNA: TGCGCCAGCAGCCAAGGAAAGCGGGGGGCCACAGATACGCAGTATTTT.

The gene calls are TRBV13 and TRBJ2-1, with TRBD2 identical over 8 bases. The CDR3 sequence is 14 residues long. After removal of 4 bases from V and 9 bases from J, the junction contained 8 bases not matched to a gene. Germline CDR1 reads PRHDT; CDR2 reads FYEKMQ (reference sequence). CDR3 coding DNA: TGTGCCAGCAGCTCCTGGACTAGCTGGGGTGAGCAGTTCTTC. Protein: CASSSWTSWGEQFF. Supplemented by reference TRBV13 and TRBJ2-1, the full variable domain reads AAGVIQSPRHLIKEKRETATLKCYPIPRHDTVYWYQQGPGQDPQFLISFYEKMQSDKGSIPDRFSAQQFSDYHSELNMSSLELGDSALYFCASSSWTSWGEQFFGPGTRLTVL.

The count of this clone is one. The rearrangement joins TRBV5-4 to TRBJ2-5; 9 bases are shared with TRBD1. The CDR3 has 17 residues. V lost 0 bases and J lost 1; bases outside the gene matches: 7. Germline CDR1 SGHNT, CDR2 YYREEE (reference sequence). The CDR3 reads CASSLVGTGKIQETQYF. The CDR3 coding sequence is TGTGCCAGCAGCTTGGTAGGGACAGGGAAGATCCAAGAGACCCAGTACTTC.

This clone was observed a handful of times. The CDR3 reads CASSGAGAGGYGYTF. The DNA of the CDR3 is TGTGCCAGCAGCGGAGCAGGGGCAGGGGGCTATGGCTACACCTTC. J is TRBJ1-2 and V is TRBV28; 7 bases match TRBD1. Trimming removed 6 bases from V and 4 bases from J; junction bases left unmatched: 11. This CDR3 has 15 residues. Germline loops: CDR1 MDHEN, CDR2 SYDVKM.

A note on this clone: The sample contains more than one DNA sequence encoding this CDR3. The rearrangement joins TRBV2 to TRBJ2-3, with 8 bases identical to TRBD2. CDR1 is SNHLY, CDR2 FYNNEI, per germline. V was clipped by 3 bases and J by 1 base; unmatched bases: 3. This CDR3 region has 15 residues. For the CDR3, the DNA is TGTGCCAGCAGTGAGGGTAGCGGGGGCACAGATACGCAGTATTTT. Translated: CASSEGSGGTDTQYF.

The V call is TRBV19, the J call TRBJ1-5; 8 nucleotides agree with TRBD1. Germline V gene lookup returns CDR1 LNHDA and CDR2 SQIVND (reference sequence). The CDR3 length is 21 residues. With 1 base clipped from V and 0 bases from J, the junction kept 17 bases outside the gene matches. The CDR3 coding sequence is TGTGCCAGTAGTATAGCCCCACGGACAGGGAAACCCACAAATAGCAATCAGCCCCAGCATTTT. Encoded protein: CASSIAPRTGKPTNSNQPQHF.

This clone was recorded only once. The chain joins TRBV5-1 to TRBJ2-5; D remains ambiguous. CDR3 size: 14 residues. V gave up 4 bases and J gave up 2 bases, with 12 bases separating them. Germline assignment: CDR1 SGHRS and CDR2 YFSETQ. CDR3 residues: CASSASGLQETQYF. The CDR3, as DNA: TGCGCCAGCAGCGCCTCAGGATTACAAGAGACCCAGTACTTC.

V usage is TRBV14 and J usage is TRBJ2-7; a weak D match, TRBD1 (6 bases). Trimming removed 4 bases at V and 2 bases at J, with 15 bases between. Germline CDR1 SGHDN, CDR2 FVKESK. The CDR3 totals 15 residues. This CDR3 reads CASSRTVDRPYEQYF. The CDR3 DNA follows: TGTGCCAGCAGCCGTACGGTAGACAGGCCCTACGAGCAGTACTTC.

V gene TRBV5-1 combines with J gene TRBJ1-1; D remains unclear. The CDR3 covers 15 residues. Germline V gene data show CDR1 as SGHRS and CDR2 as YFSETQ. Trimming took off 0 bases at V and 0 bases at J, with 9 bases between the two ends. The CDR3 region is CASSLVYSLNTEAFF. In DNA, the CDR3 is TGCGCCAGCAGCTTGGTTTACAGTTTGAACACTGAAGCTTTCTTT.

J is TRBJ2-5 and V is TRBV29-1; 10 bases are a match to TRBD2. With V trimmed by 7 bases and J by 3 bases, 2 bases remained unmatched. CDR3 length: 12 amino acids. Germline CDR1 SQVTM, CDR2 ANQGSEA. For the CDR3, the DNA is TGCAGCGGTCTAGCGGGGGAAGAGACCCAGTACTTC. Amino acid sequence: CSGLAGEETQYF.

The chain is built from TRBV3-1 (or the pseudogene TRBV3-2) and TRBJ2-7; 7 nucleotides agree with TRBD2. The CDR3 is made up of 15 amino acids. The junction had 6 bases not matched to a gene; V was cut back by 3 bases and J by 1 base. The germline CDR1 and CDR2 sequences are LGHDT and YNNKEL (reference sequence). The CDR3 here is CASSHAWEGSYEQYF. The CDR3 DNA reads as TGTGCCAGCAGCCACGCCTGGGAGGGATCCTACGAGCAGTACTTC.

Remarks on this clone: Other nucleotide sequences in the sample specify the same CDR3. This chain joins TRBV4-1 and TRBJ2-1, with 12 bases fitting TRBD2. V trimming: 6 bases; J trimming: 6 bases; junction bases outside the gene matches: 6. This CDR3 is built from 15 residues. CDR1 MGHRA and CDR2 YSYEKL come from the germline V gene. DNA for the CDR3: TGCGCCAGCAGGGCCGGACTAGCGGGATCCAATGAGCAGTTCTTC. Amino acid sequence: CASRAGLAGSNEQFF.

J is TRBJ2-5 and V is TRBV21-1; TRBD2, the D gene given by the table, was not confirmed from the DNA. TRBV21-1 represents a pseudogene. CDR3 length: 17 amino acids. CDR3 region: CASSKPGTRTVVETQYF. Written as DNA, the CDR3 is TGTGCCAGCAGCAAGCCCGGGACTAGGACCGTCGTCGAGACCCAGTACTTC.

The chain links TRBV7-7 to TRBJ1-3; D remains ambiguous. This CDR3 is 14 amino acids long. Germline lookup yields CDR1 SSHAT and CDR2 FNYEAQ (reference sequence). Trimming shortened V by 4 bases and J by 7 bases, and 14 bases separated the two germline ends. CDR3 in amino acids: CASSSLESRNTIYF. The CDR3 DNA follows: TGTGCCAGCAGCTCCCTAGAGTCGCGGAACACCATATATTTT. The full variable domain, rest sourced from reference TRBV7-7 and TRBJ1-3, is GAGVSQSPRYKVTKRGQDVTLRCDPISSHATLYWYQQALGQGPEFLTYFNYEAQPDKSGLPSDRFSAERPEGSISTLTIQRTEQRDSAMYRCASSSLESRNTIYFGEGSWLTVV.